This T cell receptor (beta chain) was found in a study of shared clonotypes between healthy human individuals. Study overall: Three CD4 naive, three CD4 memory, two CD8 naive and one CD8 memory plate were used per donor. Points from the study as a whole: Clonotypes that were shared across a handful of donors made up around 5% of naive CD4 clonotypes.

Assay execution took place at the deep level. Libraries were prepared by immunoSEQ multiplex PCR; TCRdb keeps only in-frame clonotypes and omits some of them. This table holds approximately 720,000 clones, roughly 70% found once. There are many counts of this clone. Its antigen is unidentified. Memory CD4+ cells were the fraction left after CD45RA+ naive selection. Sequenced: memory CD4+ T cells sorted from blood. The subset was: CD45RA-negative fraction. The receptor was isolated from a woman aged 30 to 39 in good health.

This CDR3 reads CASSKDRVGQPQHF. DNA for the CDR3: TGTGCCAGCAGCAAAGATAGGGTTGGGCAGCCCCAGCATTTT. The J gene is TRBJ1-5, the V gene TRBV21-1. TRBV21-1 is an annotated pseudogene. This CDR3 is built from 14 residues.